This TCR beta chain was captured by sequencing in a study of control samples from healthy donors and cancer patients. V lost 2 bases and J 7 bases, leaving 14 bases between the germline ends. Germline CDR1 reads SQVTM; CDR2 reads ANQGSEA. This CDR3 comprises 14 residues. Assay used: immunoSEQ multiplex PCR; TCRdb lists only in-frame clones, some missing. The sample records 120,000 or so clones, roughly 94% being singletons. This rearrangement joins TRBV29-1 to TRBJ1-4; D unclear. The clonotype was recovered from a man aged 25-45 years in good health. Sequenced sample: blood. CDR3 amino acids: CSVEFPGTVEKLFF. In DNA, the CDR3 is TGCAGCGTTGAATTTCCGGGTACAGTTGAAAAACTGTTTTTT.